The 13 T cell receptor beta chains in this list originate from one sample, sequenced in a study of CD8+CD57+ T cells in acquired aplastic anemia. Patients chosen for sequencing had shown CD8+CD57+ cell expansion by flow cytometry. The use of genomic DNA as template underpinned the TCR beta VDJ and CDR3 profiling. Via MiXCR, TCRdb re-called the reads, giving one row per CDR3 protein. The sample consists of fewer than 200,000 distinct CDR3 sequences, 48% of them appearing once. The sequenced sample was sorted CD4+, CD8+, or CD8+CD57+ T cells (not recorded which) from PBMCs. These receptors came from a human donor with aplastic anemia.

The rearrangement uses TRBV19 and TRBJ1-1; maybe TRBD1 (5 bases). From germline, CDR1 is LNHDA and CDR2 SQIVND (reference sequence). The CDR3 is 14 residues long. With 3 bases removed from V and 5 bases from J, the gap between germline ends came to 13 bases. In DNA form, the CDR3 reads TGTGCCAGTAGTATGACGGGTGGGGGGACTGAAGCTTTCTTT. This codes for CASSMTGGGTEAFF.

This clonotype has a count of ten or more. The chain uses TRBV10-3 and TRBJ2-7; 10 bases agree with TRBD2. The germline gives CDR1 ENHRY, CDR2 SYGVKD. V shed 4 bases, J shed 1 base, and the junction held 4 bases outside the gene matches. The CDR3 is 15 amino acids. The CDR3 nucleotides are TGTGCCATCAGTGCTGGGACTAGCGCATCCTACGAGCAGTACTTC. This encodes CAISAGTSASYEQYF.

This clonotype was detected many times. The CDR3 reads CASSTDWNNEQFF. The CDR3 nucleotides read TGTGCCAGCAGCACAGACTGGAACAATGAGCAGTTCTTC. This chain uses TRBV5-4 with TRBJ2-1; no firm D call. The V gene lost 4 bases and the J gene lost 5 bases, with 10 bases spanning the gap. Germline loops: CDR1 SGHNT, CDR2 YYREEE (reference sequence). The CDR3 has 13 amino acids.

This clonotype was observed once. The V and J genes are TRBV29-1 and TRBJ1-5; TRBD1 is a possible D gene (5 bases). Germline CDR1 and CDR2: SQVTM and ANQGSEA. V dropped 5 bases and J dropped 0 bases, with 11 bases sitting between them. The CDR3 length is 14 residues. CDR3 nucleotide sequence: TGCAGCGTTCGGGACCTAGATAGCAATCAGCCCCAGCATTTT. It is translated as CSVRDLDSNQPQHF.

This clonotype came up many times. This chain connects TRBV2 to TRBJ2-2; 10 nucleotides line up with TRBD1. This CDR3 comprises 14 residues. V was clipped by 8 bases and J by 3 bases; unmatched bases: 3. In germline, CDR1 is SNHLY, CDR2 FYNNEI. This CDR3 reads CASRGQGYTGELFF. CDR3 sequence (DNA): TGTGCCAGCCGGGGACAGGGGTACACCGGGGAGCTGTTTTTT.

The chain couples TRBV29-1 to TRBJ2-3, with D perhaps TRBD2 (6 bases). The CDR3 length is 12 residues. Germline CDR1 SQVTM, CDR2 ANQGSEA. Trimming removed 5 bases from V and 5 bases from J, with 11 bases in between. The CDR3 is CSVRQGGDTQYF. For the CDR3, the DNA is TGCAGCGTTCGTCAGGGAGGAGATACGCAGTATTTT.

In its sample, this clonotype was seen a few times. The chain employs TRBV10-3 and TRBJ2-5; D not certain. V shed 8 bases and J shed 1 base, with 2 bases lying between them. The CDR3 runs 10 residues. The V gene's germline CDR1 is ENHRY and CDR2 SYGVKD. The DNA for the CDR3 is TGTGCCATCGGCCAAGAGACCCAGTACTTC. This encodes CAIGQETQYF.

This clonotype was recorded many times. V is TRBV19 and J is TRBJ1-2; maybe TRBD1 (6 bases). Trimming cost V 6 bases and J 0 bases, with 14 bases left between them. CDR1 LNHDA and CDR2 SQIVND come from the germline V gene (reference sequence). This CDR3 has 15 residues. DNA of the CDR3: TGTGCCAGTAGCACCACACAGGGCCCTAACTATGGCTACACCTTC. The encoded protein is CASSTTQGPNYGYTF.

This clonotype appeared many times. The chain uses TRBV7-9 and TRBJ2-5, with unresolved D. The CDR3 sequence is 10 residues long. Trimming took 5 bases from V and 5 from J, leaving 3 bases between them. Germline V gene lookup returns CDR1 SEHNR and CDR2 FQNEAQ (reference sequence). DNA for the CDR3: TGTGCCAGCAGCCGGGAGACCCAGTACTTC. Translating it yields CASSRETQYF.

V usage is TRBV20-1 and J usage is TRBJ2-3; D may be TRBD1 or TRBD2 (5 bases each). The germline V and J ends were trimmed by 6 bases and 0 bases, with 13 bases remaining between them. This CDR3 region has 14 residues. Germline CDR1 and CDR2: DFQATT and SNEGSKA (reference sequence). The CDR3 spells CSACGDVSTDTQYF. In nucleotides, the CDR3 is TGCAGTGCATGTGGGGACGTAAGCACAGATACGCAGTATTTT.

On this clonotype: At one of its ends the junction is not consistent with the germline gene, which may arise from a read error. V is TRBV5-1 and J is TRBJ1-2; D possibly corresponds to TRBD1 (5 bases). CDR1 is SGHRS and CDR2 is YFSETQ in the germline V gene. The CDR3 consists of 15 residues. Here the CDR3 reads CASSIQGSSNYGYIF. CDR3 sequence (DNA): TGCGCCAGCAGCATTCAGGGCTCTTCTAACTATGGCTACATCTTC.

This clonotype was recorded once. V gene TRBV7-9 combines with J gene TRBJ2-7; unclear D gene. Germline-derived CDR1 and CDR2 are SEHNR and FQNEAQ (reference sequence). Trimming left V 0 bases short and J 3 bases short, with 12 bases between. This CDR3 comprises 15 residues. This CDR3 is CASSLAPVDGYEQYF. In nucleotides, the CDR3 is TGTGCCAGCAGCTTAGCCCCGGTTGACGGCTACGAGCAGTACTTC.

The V call is TRBV6-1, the J call TRBJ1-1; 7 bases align to TRBD1. The CDR3 runs 13 residues. J lost 7 bases, V lost 5 bases, and 7 bases had no gene match. Germline values: CDR1 MNHNS, CDR2 SASEGT. In DNA form, the CDR3 reads TGTGCCAGCAGTAGCAGGGGGAGCGGTGAAGCTTTCTTT. Translation gives CASSSRGSGEAFF.